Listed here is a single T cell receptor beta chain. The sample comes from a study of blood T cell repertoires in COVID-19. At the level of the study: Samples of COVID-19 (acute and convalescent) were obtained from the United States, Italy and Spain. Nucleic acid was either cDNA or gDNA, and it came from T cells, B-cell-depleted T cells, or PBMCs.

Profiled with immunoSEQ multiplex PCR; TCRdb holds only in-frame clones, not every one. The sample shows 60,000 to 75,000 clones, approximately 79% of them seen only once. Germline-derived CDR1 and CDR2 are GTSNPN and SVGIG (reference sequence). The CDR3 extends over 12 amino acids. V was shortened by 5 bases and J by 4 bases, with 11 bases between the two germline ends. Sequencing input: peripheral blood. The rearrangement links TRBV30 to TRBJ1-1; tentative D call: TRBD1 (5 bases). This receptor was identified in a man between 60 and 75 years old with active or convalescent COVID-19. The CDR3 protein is CAWVRVGTEAFF. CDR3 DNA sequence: TGTGCCTGGGTCAGGGTTGGCACTGAAGCTTTCTTT.